Listed below are T cell receptor beta chains from one sample, sequenced in a study of shared clonotypes between healthy human individuals. Sequencing used immunoSEQ multiplex PCR; TCRdb keeps in-frame clones, though not all of them. The table has some 1 million clones, under 80% seen once; the top ten hold about 1.4%. The source material was memory CD4+ T cells sorted from blood. These receptors originate from a man aged 18 to 35 in good health. The CDR3 runs from the conserved cysteine through the conserved F or W. D genes are given only for firm matches. The listing skips clone size in some rows; elsewhere it reads once, few, many or a size class.

TRBJ2-1	NA	TRBV5-1	NA	12	CASSWGDNEQFF	TGCGCCAGCAGCTGGGGAGACAATGAGCAGTTCTTC
TRBJ2-3	TRBD2	TRBV7-9	NA	12	CASNSRAGGRYF	TGTGCCAGCAATTCTCGGGCGGGAGGGAGGTATTTT
TRBJ1-1	TRBD1	TRBV19	NA	14	CASSRGQVNTEAFF	TGTGCCAGTAGTAGGGGACAGGTGAACACTGAAGCTTTCTTT
TRBJ2-2	NA	TRBV5-6	NA	12	CASSLWGGELFF	TGTGCCAGCAGCTTGTGGGGCGGGGAGCTGTTTTTT
TRBJ1-5	NA	TRBV6-1	NA	14	CASSEGGSNQPQHF	TGTGCCAGCAGTGAAGGGGGTAGCAATCAGCCCCAGCATTTT
TRBJ1-1	TRBD1	TRBV9	NA	15	CASSKHDRVNTEAFF	TGTGCCAGCAGCAAACATGACAGGGTAAACACTGAAGCTTTCTTT
TRBJ2-5	NA	TRBV5-1	NA	15	CASSYDQRSQETQYF	TGCGCCAGCAGCTACGACCAGCGGAGCCAAGAGACCCAGTACTTC
TRBJ2-7	TRBD2	TRBV7-2	NA	15	CASSLVASGSSEQYF	TGTGCCAGCAGCTTAGTTGCCAGCGGGAGCAGCGAGCAGTACTTC
TRBJ1-2	NA	TRBV2	NA	15	CASSERGRRPYGYTF	TGTGCCAGCAGTGAACGGGGCAGACGCCCCTATGGCTACACCTTC
TRBJ2-2	NA	TRBV7-3	NA	14	CASSPKSDTGELFF	TGTGCCAGCAGCCCGAAGTCCGACACCGGGGAGCTGTTTTTT
TRBJ2-3	NA	TRBV19	NA	15	CATRQGGFSTDTQYF	TGTGCCACTCGACAGGGAGGATTTAGCACAGATACGCAGTATTTT
TRBJ2-5	NA	TRBV10-1	NA	13	CASSGTVQETQYF	TGCGCCAGCAGTGGGACAGTCCAAGAGACCCAGTACTTC
TRBJ1-1	NA	TRBV27	NA	14	CASNPQPLSTEAFF	TGTGCCAGCAATCCCCAACCCCTAAGCACTGAAGCTTTCTTT
TRBJ2-1	NA	TRBV5-4	NA	13	CASTLIGDTEQFF	TGTGCCAGCACTTTGATTGGGGACACTGAGCAGTTCTTC
TRBJ1-2	TRBD1	TRBV6-1	few	14	CASSEALRGRRYTF	TGTGCCAGCAGTGAAGCGCTCAGGGGGCGACGCTACACCTTC
TRBJ1-1	NA	TRBV5-1	NA	14	CASSPNPTNTEAFF	TGCGCCAGCAGCCCCAACCCTACGAACACTGAAGCTTTCTTT
TRBJ2-7	TRBD2	TRBV6-1	NA	12	CASSAGEWEQYF	TGTGCCAGCAGCGCGGGGGAATGGGAGCAGTACTTC
TRBJ1-3	NA	TRBV5-8	NA	15	CASSSGSSSGNTIYF	TGTGCCAGCAGCTCAGGGTCAAGCTCTGGAAACACCATATATTTT
TRBJ1-6	TRBD1	TRBV5-8	few	15	CASSFTDRLGSPLHF	TGTGCCAGCAGCTTTACGGACAGGCTTGGCTCACCCCTCCACTTT
TRBJ2-2	TRBD2	TRBV15	NA	17	CATSRDLREGLFGELFF	TGTGCCACCAGCAGAGATTTACGGGAGGGCCTCTTCGGGGAGCTGTTTTTT
TRBJ2-2	NA	TRBV2	NA	15	CASRAGTPGAGELFF	TGTGCCAGCAGAGCCGGGACCCCAGGGGCCGGGGAGCTGTTTTTT
TRBJ1-2	NA	TRBV29-1	NA	11	CSVEGEGGYTF	TGCAGCGTTGAGGGGGAGGGTGGCTACACCTTC
TRBJ2-7	TRBD1	TRBV25-1	NA	14	CASSRTGTSYEQYF	TGTGCCAGCAGCCGGACAGGAACCTCCTACGAGCAGTACTTC
TRBJ1-5	TRBD1	TRBV28	NA	17	CASSFQQGRGSNQPQHF	TGTGCCAGCAGTTTTCAACAGGGGAGGGGTAGCAATCAGCCCCAGCATTTT
TRBJ2-5	NA	TRBV7-7	few	14	CASSAGTLGETQYF	TGTGCTAGCAGCGCCGGGACCTTGGGAGAGACCCAGTACTTC
TRBJ2-7	NA	TRBV18	NA	15	CASSPTRFGSYEQYF	TGTGCCAGCTCACCAACAAGGTTTGGCTCCTACGAGCAGTACTTC
TRBJ1-1	NA	TRBV18	NA	13	CASSSRGGTEAFF	TGTGCCAGCTCCAGCCGGGGGGGAACTGAAGCTTTCTTT